Following are 23 T cell receptor beta chains from one sample sequenced in a study of blood T cell repertoires in COVID-19. Assay used: immunoSEQ multiplex PCR; TCRdb lists only in-frame clones, some missing. The sample holds some 460,000 clones, about 90% seen once. The sample consisted of PBMCs or T cells enriched from blood (not recorded which). These receptors originate from a woman aged 18-29 years who had recovered from COVID-19.

The genes are TRBV28 and TRBJ1-1; 9 nucleotides align to TRBD1. The V segment lost 7 bases and the J segment 3 bases; nucleotides outside the gene matches: 9. The CDR3 totals 15 residues. Germline CDR1 is MDHEN and CDR2 is SYDVKM. This chain's CDR3 is CASTRTGAGYTEAFF. CDR3 bases: TGTGCCAGCACCCGGACAGGGGCGGGGTACACTGAAGCTTTCTTT.

The CDR3 DNA reads TGTGCCAGCAGCGGAACAAGACAGCCTAATTCACCCCTCCACTTT. Translation gives CASSGTRQPNSPLHF. The J gene is TRBJ1-6, the V gene TRBV5-6; perhaps TRBD1 as D (5 bases). From germline, CDR1 is SGHDT and CDR2 YYEEEE. Trimming removed 4 bases from V and 6 bases from J, with 14 bases in between. The CDR3 length is 15 residues. The variable domain in full, completed from reference TRBV5-6 and TRBJ1-6, reads DAGVTQSPTHLIKTRGQQVTLRCSPKSGHDTVSWYQQALGQGPQFIFQYYEEEERQRGNFPDRFSGHQFPNYSSELNVNALLLGDSALYLCASSGTRQPNSPLHFGNGTRLTVT.

The gene calls are TRBV30 and TRBJ1-2; 8 nucleotides match TRBD1. CDR3 length: 14 amino acids. The J segment lost 4 bases and the V segment lost 6 bases, leaving 10 bases of the junction unmatched. Germline V gene sequence: CDR1 GTSNPN, CDR2 SVGIG (reference sequence). The CDR3 sequence is CACRTRGRTYGYTF. The CDR3 coding sequence is TGTGCCTGCAGAACCAGGGGGCGCACCTATGGCTACACCTTC.

The rearrangement joins TRBV7-2 to TRBJ1-3; unclear D gene. Germline-derived CDR1 and CDR2 are SGHTA and FQGNSA. This CDR3 is built from 16 residues. The V gene lost 5 bases and the J gene lost 0 bases, with 14 bases spanning the gap. CDR3: CASSKLSLLSGNTIYF. In nucleotides, the CDR3 is TGTGCCAGCAGCAAACTGAGCCTTCTCTCTGGAAACACCATATATTTT.

This chain links TRBV4-1 with TRBJ1-2, with D hard to call. Trimming took 1 base from V and 6 from J, leaving 12 bases between them. This CDR3 contains 14 residues. CDR1 and CDR2 from the germline V gene are MGHRA and YSYEKL. The CDR3 nucleotides are TGCGCCAGCAGCCAAGTGGCTGGGGAGAATGGCTACACCTTC. Amino acid sequence: CASSQVAGENGYTF.

CDR3 nucleotide sequence: TGTGCCAGCAGTTTGCCCGGGGGGTCGTCCTACGAGCAGTACTTC. Translated: CASSLPGGSSYEQYF. This chain connects TRBV28 to TRBJ2-7, with 7 bases aligning to TRBD2. The germline V gene encodes CDR1 MDHEN and CDR2 SYDVKM. Trimming cost V 3 bases and J 1 base; bases outside gene matches: 6. The CDR3 totals 15 residues.

This clone occurred once. This chain links TRBV28 with TRBJ1-2; D is perhaps TRBD1 (6 bases). The germline gives CDR1 MDHEN, CDR2 SYDVKM. V lost 6 bases to trimming and J lost 4 bases, with 18 bases between them. The CDR3 covers 15 residues. CDR3: CASSPLRDMGYGYTF. Written as DNA, the CDR3 is TGTGCCAGCAGCCCACTCCGGGACATGGGCTATGGCTACACCTTC.

This clone has a single count. This chain uses TRBV6-5 with TRBJ1-5; D remains unclear. This CDR3 comprises 13 residues. The germline V gene encodes CDR1 MNHEY and CDR2 SVGAGI. Trimming cost V 7 bases and J 5 bases, with 12 bases left between them. CDR3 region: CASTLLLHQPQHF. The CDR3 DNA is TGTGCCAGCACCCTCCTCCTTCATCAGCCCCAGCATTTT.

The chain uses TRBV6-1 and TRBJ1-3; D gene unclear. Deletions cut 0 bases from V and 0 bases from J, with 9 bases between. Germline CDR1 MNHNS, CDR2 SASEGT. CDR3 length: 16 residues. The CDR3 here is CASSEAGVISGNTIYF. In nucleotides, the CDR3 is TGTGCCAGCAGTGAAGCCGGGGTGATCTCTGGAAACACCATATATTTT.

The chain is built from TRBV30 and TRBJ1-4; perhaps TRBD1 as D (6 bases). The CDR3 runs 14 residues. Trimming shortened V by 3 bases and J by 8 bases, and 16 bases separated the two germline ends. CDR1 and CDR2 (germline): GTSNPN, SVGIG (reference sequence). CDR3 region: CAWSQGGLGEKLFF. CDR3 coding DNA: TGTGCCTGGAGCCAAGGGGGTTTGGGGGAAAAACTGTTTTTT. Looking up the rest from reference TRBV30 and TRBJ1-4 gives the full variable domain: SQTIHQWPATLVQPVGSPLSLECTVEGTSNPNLYWYRQAAGRGLQLLFYSVGIGQISSEVPQNLSASRPQDRQFILSSKKLLLSDSGFYLCAWSQGGLGEKLFFGSGTQLSVL.

This rearrangement joins TRBV5-5 to TRBJ2-1; 11 bases map to TRBD2. This CDR3 contains 16 residues. The V gene's germline CDR1 is SGHKS and CDR2 YYEKEE (reference sequence). The V and J ends lost 4 bases and 7 bases, in that order; junction bases with no gene match: 10. The CDR3 DNA follows: TGTGCCAGCAGCGTTAGCGGGGGGGCGGTGGGGAATGAGCAGTTCTTC. Residues: CASSVSGGAVGNEQFF. The full variable domain, rest sourced from reference TRBV5-5 and TRBJ2-1, is DAGVTQSPTHLIKTRGQQVTLRCSPISGHKSVSWYQQVLGQGPQFIFQYYEKEERGRGNFPDRFSARQFPNYSSELNVNALLLGDSALYLCASSVSGGAVGNEQFFGPGTRLTVL.

This chain links TRBV30 with TRBJ2-1, with 7 positions matching TRBD1. Germline V CDR1 and CDR2: GTSNPN, SVGIG (reference sequence). Germline trimming cut 3 bases from V and 1 base from J; bases unmatched to any gene: 3. This CDR3 spans 14 amino acids. Here the CDR3 reads CAWRTGSSYNEQFF. CDR3 DNA: TGTGCCTGGAGGACAGGGTCTTCCTACAATGAGCAGTTCTTC. Full variable domain (outside the CDR3, taken from reference TRBV30 and TRBJ2-1): SQTIHQWPATLVQPVGSPLSLECTVEGTSNPNLYWYRQAAGRGLQLLFYSVGIGQISSEVPQNLSASRPQDRQFILSSKKLLLSDSGFYLCAWRTGSSYNEQFFGPGTRLTVL.

About this clone itself: In the same sample, other DNA sequences code for this CDR3. This chain links TRBV9 with TRBJ1-5; TRBD1 matches at 11 bases. V gave up 2 bases and J gave up 6 bases; unmatched junction bases: 1. The CDR3 runs 14 residues. Germline V gives CDR1 SGDLS, CDR2 YYNGEE. CDR3 residues: CASSVGTGGQPQHF. CDR3 bases: TGTGCCAGCAGCGTTGGGACAGGGGGTCAGCCCCAGCATTTT.

This chain links TRBV6-4 with TRBJ2-7; D gene uncertain. This CDR3 is built from 10 residues. The germline V and J ends were trimmed by 6 bases and 6 bases, with 6 bases remaining between them. CDR1 and CDR2 from the germline V gene are MRHNA and SNTAGT. CDR3 sequence reads: CASRSGEQYF. CDR3 DNA sequence: TGTGCCAGCAGGTCGGGCGAGCAGTACTTC.

The chain joins TRBV28 to TRBJ1-2, with 8 nucleotides matching TRBD1. Per germline, CDR1 MDHEN and CDR2 SYDVKM. V was clipped by 10 bases and J by 0 bases; unmatched bases: 16. This CDR3 is built from 17 residues. CDR3 in DNA: TGTGCCATCCGAACCCCCAGGGGGCTGATGGCTAACTATGGCTACACCTTC. Amino acid sequence: CAIRTPRGLMANYGYTF.

The gene calls are TRBV5-6 and TRBJ2-5, with D perhaps matching TRBD1 (6 bases). This CDR3 spans 16 amino acids. Per the germline V gene, CDR1 is SGHDT and CDR2 is YYEEEE. The germline V and J ends were trimmed by 0 bases and 3 bases, with 15 bases remaining between them. The DNA for the CDR3 is TGTGCCAGCAGCTTGGTCCAGGGGCAGAGGGAAGAGACCCAGTACTTC. Its protein is CASSLVQGQREETQYF.

The rearrangement uses TRBV5-6 and TRBJ2-7; 8 bases line up with TRBD1. V gave up 4 bases and J gave up 3 bases; unmatched junction bases: 6. Per germline, CDR1 SGHDT and CDR2 YYEEEE. The CDR3 loop spans 14 amino acids. This CDR3 reads CASSDYRGYYEQYF. DNA of the CDR3: TGTGCCAGCAGCGATTACAGGGGGTACTACGAGCAGTACTTC.

The chain employs TRBV7-9 and TRBJ1-1; the D is unclear. V was trimmed by 2 bases and J by 3 bases, leaving 10 bases between them. Germline V gives CDR1 SEHNR, CDR2 FQNEAQ (reference sequence). This CDR3 is 14 amino acids long. The CDR3 spells CASSLRTGDTEAFF. DNA of the CDR3: TGTGCCAGCAGCTTACGAACGGGTGACACTGAAGCTTTCTTT.

The sample holds one count of this clone. J is TRBJ1-3 and V is TRBV2, with D unclear. The V end lost 4 bases, the J end lost 0 bases, and 10 bases lay between the germline ends. This CDR3 contains 15 residues. Germline lookup yields CDR1 SNHLY and CDR2 FYNNEI. The CDR3 protein is CASSGRGSSGNTIYF. The CDR3 coding sequence is TGTGCCAGCAGTGGTCGGGGTAGCTCTGGAAACACCATATATTTT.

The V call is TRBV15, the J call TRBJ2-2; D not certain. This CDR3 region has 14 residues. Trimming took off 1 base at V and 1 base at J, with 4 bases between the two ends. CDR1 and CDR2 from the germline V gene are LNHNV and YYDKDF (reference sequence). CDR3 in amino acids: CATSRGGNTGELFF. The CDR3 DNA reads TGTGCCACCAGCAGAGGCGGGAACACCGGGGAGCTGTTTTTT.

The CDR3 nucleotides read TGTGCCAGCTCACCGGGGCAGGATGAAAAACTGTTTTTT. Amino acid sequence: CASSPGQDEKLFF. The rearrangement uses TRBV18 and TRBJ1-4; possibly TRBD1 for D (5 bases). Per the germline V gene, CDR1 is KGHSH and CDR2 is LQKENI. Trimming shortened V by 3 bases and J by 6 bases, and 8 bases separated the two germline ends. The CDR3 sequence is 13 residues long.

This sequence joins TRBV28 and TRBJ2-3, with 7 bases fitting TRBD1. This CDR3 is built from 15 residues. In germline, CDR1 is MDHEN, CDR2 SYDVKM. The V and J ends lost 5 bases and 1 base, in that order; junction bases with no gene match: 6. Here the CDR3 reads CASSPWDSGTDTQYF. CDR3 bases: TGTGCCAGCAGTCCCTGGGACAGTGGCACAGATACGCAGTATTTT.

The chain employs TRBV18 and TRBJ2-7; D perhaps matches TRBD2 (6 bases). Trimming removed 3 bases from V and 0 bases from J, with 12 bases in between. The CDR3 covers 15 residues. Per germline, CDR1 KGHSH and CDR2 LQKENI. The CDR3 DNA follows: TGTGCCAGCTCACCTGGAGGGTTCTTCTCCTACGAGCAGTACTTC. Translated: CASSPGGFFSYEQYF.